This TCR beta chain was documented in a study of T cell changes during pregnancy in multiple sclerosis. The table came from immunoSEQ multiplex PCR; TCRdb's copy has only in-frame clones and leaves some out. The sample yields approximately 85,000 clones, about 94% seen once. The specimen comprised peripheral blood, sampled in the third trimester of pregnancy. This TCR derives from a female donor with multiple sclerosis, enrolled in a pregnancy study.

CDR3 sequence reads: CASSQVRGPHEQYF. The CDR3 DNA reads TGTGCCAGCAGCCAGGTTCGGGGTCCCCACGAGCAGTACTTC. The chain combines TRBV14 with TRBJ2-7, with a tentative D call TRBD2 (5 bases). Germline V CDR1 and CDR2: SGHDN, FVKESK. The ends were cut back, 3 bases at V and 5 bases at J, with 14 bases in the middle. This CDR3 comprises 14 residues.